This passage covers 10 T cell receptor beta chains from one sample sequenced in a study of tumour-infiltrating T cells in Burkitt lymphoma (dated by TCRdb to the early 2020s). To prepare the library, the immunoSEQ multiplex PCR assay was applied. TCRdb retrieved this table from immuneACCESS and kept in-frame rearrangements only. Not all clones are present; in checked studies, unresolved V genes account for under half, and no reason is known for the remainder. Present in this sample are roughly 9,100 clones, less than 75% of which were seen just once. About 5.6% of the sample is taken by the ten largest. The sequenced sample consisted of tumor tissue. These receptors came from a human donor with diffuse large B-cell lymphoma.

Remarks on this clone: A junction end diverges from the germline sequence, so it may reflect a read error. V and J are TRBV29-1 and TRBJ1-2; D perhaps matches TRBD1 (6 bases). CDR3 length: 15 amino acids. CDR1 and CDR2 from the germline V gene are SQVTM and ANQGSEA. The CDR3 loop reads CSVEDRYTGPYGYAF. The DNA of the CDR3 is TGCAGCGTTGAAGATCGTTATACAGGGCCCTATGGCTACGCCTTC.

This sequence joins TRBV6-5 and TRBJ2-3, with a weak D call TRBD2 (7 bases). Per the germline V gene, CDR1 is MNHEY and CDR2 is SVGAGI. The CDR3 has 15 residues. V shed 3 bases and J shed 4 bases, with 14 bases lying between them. In DNA, the CDR3 is TGTGCCAGCAGTTATGAGGGGGGGGCCCCAGATACGCAGTATTTT. This sequence encodes CASSYEGGAPDTQYF.

This chain uses TRBV7-8 with TRBJ1-6; 7 nucleotides match TRBD1. This CDR3 has 16 amino acids. Trimming took 1 base from V and 7 from J; bases not matched to a gene: 7. Germline values: CDR1 SGHVS, CDR2 FQNEAQ. In nucleotides, the CDR3 is TGTGCCAGCAGCTTAGACCAAGGGGGCAGCAATTCACCCCTCCACTTT. It translates to CASSLDQGGSNSPLHF.

This clone occurred once. This sequence joins TRBV10-3 and TRBJ2-3; no firm D call. CDR1 ENHRY and CDR2 SYGVKD come from the germline V gene. CDR3 length equals 14 residues. V lost 6 bases to trimming and J lost 7 bases, with 17 bases between them. The CDR3 is CAISPMESSYTQYF. The DNA for the CDR3 is TGTGCCATCAGCCCGATGGAGAGTAGTTATACGCAGTATTTT.

In regard to this clone: Sequence at one end of the junction differs from germline and may be a read error. The V and J genes are TRBV30 and TRBJ1-6, with D tentatively TRBD1 (5 bases). The germline gives CDR1 GTSNPN, CDR2 SVGIG (reference sequence). CDR3 size: 15 residues. The CDR3 loop is CAWNTGTYYSSPLHF. CDR3 nucleotides: TGTGCCTGGAATACCGGGACTTATTATAGTTCACCCCTCCACTTT. Based on the CDR3 plus reference TRBV30 and TRBJ1-6, the full variable domain is SQTIHQWPATLVQPVGSPLSLECTVEGTSNPNLYWYRQAAGRGLQLLFYSVGIGQISSEVPQNLSASRPQDRQFILSSKKLLLSDSGFYLCAWNTGTYYSSPLHFGNGTRLTVT.

This sequence joins TRBV7-8 and TRBJ2-1, with D unclear. Trimming cost V 2 bases and J 3 bases, with 14 bases left between them. The CDR3 is 16 amino acids. Per germline, CDR1 SGHVS and CDR2 FQNEAQ. This CDR3 is CASSLTARASYNEQFF. The CDR3 nucleotides are TGTGCCAGCAGCTTAACTGCAAGGGCCAGCTACAATGAGCAGTTCTTC.

The count of this clone is one. This rearrangement joins TRBV19 to TRBJ2-5; D is unresolved. The CDR3 runs 11 residues. V lost 5 bases to trimming and J lost 2 bases, with 3 bases between them. In germline, CDR1 is LNHDA, CDR2 SQIVND (reference sequence). The CDR3 nucleotides read TGTGCCAGTAGTCAACAAGAGACCCAGTACTTC. Residues: CASSQQETQYF.

In DNA form, the CDR3 reads TGTGCCAGCCAAAGAGGGGAGCCCCAGCATTTT. The encoded protein is CASQRGEPQHF. The J gene is TRBJ1-5, the V gene TRBV28, with a tentative D call TRBD1 (5 bases). Trimming took off 8 bases at V and 8 bases at J, with 10 bases between the two ends. The CDR3 totals 11 residues. Germline V gene sequence: CDR1 MDHEN, CDR2 SYDVKM.

The chain couples TRBV30 to TRBJ1-5; tentatively, D is TRBD1 (6 bases). Trimming took 4 bases from V and 3 from J, leaving 16 bases between them. This CDR3 is 15 amino acids long. Germline CDR1 and CDR2: GTSNPN and SVGIG (reference sequence). The CDR3 nucleotides read TGTGCCTGGACCGGGAGAGGGGGTACCAATCAGCCCCAGCATTTT. Its translation: CAWTGRGGTNQPQHF.

This clone was counted once. This sequence joins TRBV6-1 and TRBJ1-5, with 7 bases lining up with TRBD1. V trimming: 6 bases; J trimming: 6 bases; junction bases outside the gene matches: 8. Germline CDR1 MNHNS, CDR2 SASEGT. This CDR3 contains 14 residues. DNA of the CDR3: TGTGCCAGCAGACCGGGACAGCCCCCTCAGCCCCAGCATTTT. It translates to CASRPGQPPQPQHF.